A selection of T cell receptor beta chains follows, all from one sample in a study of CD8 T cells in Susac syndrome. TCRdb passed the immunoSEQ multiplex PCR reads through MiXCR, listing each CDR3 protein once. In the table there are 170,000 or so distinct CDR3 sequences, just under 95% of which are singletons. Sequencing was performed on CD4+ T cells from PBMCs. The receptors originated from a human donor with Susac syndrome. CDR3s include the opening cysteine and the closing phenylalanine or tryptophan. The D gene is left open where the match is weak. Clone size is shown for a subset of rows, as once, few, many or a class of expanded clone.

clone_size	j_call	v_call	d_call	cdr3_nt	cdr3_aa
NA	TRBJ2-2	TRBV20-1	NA	TGCAGTGCTAGATCCCCTCCCGGGACACCAGATTCAAACACCGGGGAGCTGTTTTTT	CSARSPPGTPDSNTGELFF
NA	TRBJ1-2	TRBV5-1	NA	TGCGCCAGCAGTCCAGACGGTGGCTCCTATGGCTACACCTTC	CASSPDGGSYGYTF
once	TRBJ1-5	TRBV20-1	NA	TGCAGTGCTCACTCGGCTTATCAGCCCCAGCATTTT	CSAHSAYQPQHF
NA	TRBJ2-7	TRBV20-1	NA	TGCAGTGCTAGGACCGGGTCCACTAAGGACGAGCAGTACTTC	CSARTGSTKDEQYF
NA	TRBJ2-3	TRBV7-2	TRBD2	TGTGCCAGCAGCCTAAGGACTAGCGGGAGGGGCCTTCCAGATACGCAGTATTTT	CASSLRTSGRGLPDTQYF
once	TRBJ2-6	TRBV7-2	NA	TGTGCCAGCAGCTTAAGGCTAGGGTCCGGGGCCAACGTCCTGACTTTC	CASSLRLGSGANVLTF
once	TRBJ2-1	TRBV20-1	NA	TGCAGTGCTCAACGGGACTCCTACAATGAGCAGTTCTTC	CSAQRDSYNEQFF
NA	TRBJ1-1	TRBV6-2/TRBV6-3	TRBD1	TGTGCCAGCAGTTACACCCCCGGGACAGGGTTAAACACTGAAGCTTTCTTT	CASSYTPGTGLNTEAFF
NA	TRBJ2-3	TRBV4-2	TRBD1	TGTGCCAGCAGCCAAGAATCGTCGGGACAGGGGATACCCGGCACAGATACGCAGTATTTT	CASSQESSGQGIPGTDTQYF
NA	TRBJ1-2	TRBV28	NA	TGTGCCAGCAGTTCAGGACTTGACGATGGCTACACCTTC	CASSSGLDDGYTF
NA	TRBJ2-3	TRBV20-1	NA	TGCAGTGCTCCCTCACTGGACGCCCGCACAGATGCGCAGTATTTT	CSAPSLDARTDAQYF
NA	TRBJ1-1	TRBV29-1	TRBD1	TGCAGCGTTAAACAGGGGGACAACACTGAAGCTTTCTTT	CSVKQGDNTEAFF
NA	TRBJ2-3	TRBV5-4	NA	TGTGCCAGCAGCTTGTCCGGGAGCACAGATACGCAGTATTTT	CASSLSGSTDTQYF
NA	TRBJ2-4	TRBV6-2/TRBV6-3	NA	TGTGCCAGCAGGAAAGCGACAGAAATTCAGTACTTC	CASRKATEIQYF
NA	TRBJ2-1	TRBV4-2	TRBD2	TGTGCCAGCAGCCAAGATAGGGCTAGCGGGCTATACAATGAGCAGTTCTTC	CASSQDRASGLYNEQFF
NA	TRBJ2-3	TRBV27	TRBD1	TGTGCCAGCAGTTTCCGACAGGGGGCAGATACGCAGTATTTT	CASSFRQGADTQYF
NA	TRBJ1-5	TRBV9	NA	TGTGCCAGCAGCGTAGCAGCAGGGAGCAATCAGCCCCAGCATTTT	CASSVAAGSNQPQHF
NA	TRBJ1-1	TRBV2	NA	TGTGCCAGCAGTGCCCGGACAGCTTCGAACACTGAAGCTTTCTTT	CASSARTASNTEAFF
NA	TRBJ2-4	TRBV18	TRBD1	TGTGCCAGCTCACCGCTCGCAGGGGGCAAAAACATTCAGTACTTC	CASSPLAGGKNIQYF
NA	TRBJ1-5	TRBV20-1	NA	TGCAGTGCCCGAAGCCAGATAGGCAATCAGCCCCAGCATTTT	CSARSQIGNQPQHF
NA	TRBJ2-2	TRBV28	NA	TGTGCCAGCAGTTTATCGGGAGTCGTCACCGGGGAGCTGTTTTTT	CASSLSGVVTGELFF
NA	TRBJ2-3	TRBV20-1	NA	TGCAGTGCTAGAGTGGGCGGGATTGGAGATACGCAGTATTTT	CSARVGGIGDTQYF
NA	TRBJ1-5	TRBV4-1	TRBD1	TGCGCCAGCAGCCAAGCGCCTGGCAGGGGGCCTCAGCCCCAGCATTTT	CASSQAPGRGPQPQHF
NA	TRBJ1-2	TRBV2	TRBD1	TGTGCCAGCAGTGGGCCCGGGACAGGGAGGTATGGCTACACCTTC	CASSGPGTGRYGYTF
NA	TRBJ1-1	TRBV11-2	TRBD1	TGTGCCAGCAGCTCCCGACAGGGGCGGACTGAAGCTTTCTTT	CASSSRQGRTEAFF
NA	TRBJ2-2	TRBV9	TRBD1	TGTGCCAGCAGCGTAGAGGGGACAGGATGGGGAGGCACCGGGGAGCTGTTTTTT	CASSVEGTGWGGTGELFF
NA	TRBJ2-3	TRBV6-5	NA	TGTGCCAGCAGTTACTCGAGGGGTGGGGGTACGCAGTATTTT	CASSYSRGGGTQYF
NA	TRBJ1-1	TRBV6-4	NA	TGTGCCAGCAGTGGATCCAGTGGCAGGGAGAACACTGAAGCTTTCTTT	CASSGSSGRENTEAFF
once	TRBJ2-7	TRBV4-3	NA	TGCGCCAGCAGCCAAGTTCCTTTGTCCTACGAGCAGTACTTC	CASSQVPLSYEQYF
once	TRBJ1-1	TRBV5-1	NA	TGCGCCAGCAGCTTGGAGGGCAGCACGAACACTGAAGCTTTCTTT	CASSLEGSTNTEAFF
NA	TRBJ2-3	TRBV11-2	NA	TGTGCCAGCAGCTCCCTCCACACAGATACGCAGTATTTT	CASSSLHTDTQYF
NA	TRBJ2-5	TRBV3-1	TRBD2	TGTGCCAGCAGCCAGACCGGGACTAGCGACGGGACCCAGTACTTC	CASSQTGTSDGTQYF
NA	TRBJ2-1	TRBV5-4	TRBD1	TGTGCCAGCAGCTTTGGACAGGGAGGTTACAATGAGCAGTTCTTC	CASSFGQGGYNEQFF
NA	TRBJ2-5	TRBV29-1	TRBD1	TGCAGCGTTGAACACGGGACAGGGGAAGAGACCCAGTACTTC	CSVEHGTGEETQYF
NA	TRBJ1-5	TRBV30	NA	TGTGCCTGGAGTGCGGGGCGGAGCAATCAGCCCCAGCATTTT	CAWSAGRSNQPQHF
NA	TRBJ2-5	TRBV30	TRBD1	TGTGCCTGCGGTGGGACAGCCCAAGAGACCCAGTACTTC	CACGGTAQETQYF
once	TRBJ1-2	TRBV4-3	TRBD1	TGCGCCAGCAGCCAGACTACAGGGGCGGGAGGCTACACCTTC	CASSQTTGAGGYTF
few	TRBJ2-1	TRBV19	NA	TGTGCCAGTAGTGAGAGGGCCCAGAGGCAGTTCTTC	CASSERAQRQFF
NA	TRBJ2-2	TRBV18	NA	TGTGCCAGCTCACCATGGCAGGACTCCGCCGGGGAGCTGTTTTTT	CASSPWQDSAGELFF
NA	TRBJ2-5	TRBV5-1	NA	TGCGCCAGCAGCTTCGGGGTAATGGGAGAGACCCAGTACTTC	CASSFGVMGETQYF
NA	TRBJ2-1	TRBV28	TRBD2	TGTGCCAGCAGTTCCCCTCTTGGGTTCGGGAGGCATTCCTACAATGAGCAGTTCTTC	CASSSPLGFGRHSYNEQFF
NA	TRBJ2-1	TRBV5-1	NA	TGCGCCAGCAGCTCGATTTGGGACACTCACAATGAGCAGTTCTTC	CASSSIWDTHNEQFF
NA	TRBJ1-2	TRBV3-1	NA	TGTGCCAGCAGCCAAGTACCAGGTCCTTATTATGGCTACACCTTC	CASSQVPGPYYGYTF
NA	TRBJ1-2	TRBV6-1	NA	TGTGCCAGCAGTGAAGCGGGAGGGGGGGGCTACACCTTC	CASSEAGGGGYTF
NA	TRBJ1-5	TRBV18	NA	TGTGCCAGCTCACCACCCTCCGGGAGCCGCAATCAGCCCCAGCATTTT	CASSPPSGSRNQPQHF
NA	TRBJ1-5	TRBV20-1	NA	TGCAGTGCTAGAGTCGATTTGGATCAGCCCCAGCATTTT	CSARVDLDQPQHF
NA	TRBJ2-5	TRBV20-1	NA	TGCAGTGCTAGAGACCGGGGGACTTTAGAGACCCAGTACTTC	CSARDRGTLETQYF
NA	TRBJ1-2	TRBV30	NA	TGTGCCTGGAGCCCTAAGTCGGGCCAGGGGAATGGCTACACCTTC	CAWSPKSGQGNGYTF
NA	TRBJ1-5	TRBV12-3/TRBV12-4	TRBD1	TGTGCCAGCAGGGACCAGAGGGGGCTTCAGCCCCAGCATTTT	CASRDQRGLQPQHF
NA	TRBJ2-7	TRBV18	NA	TGTGCCAGCTCAATCGGACAGCGCTACGAGCAGTACTTC	CASSIGQRYEQYF
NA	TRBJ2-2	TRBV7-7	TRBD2	TGTGCCAGCAGCTACGCGGGAGGCACCGGGGAGCTGTTTTTT	CASSYAGGTGELFF
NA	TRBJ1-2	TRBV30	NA	TGTGCCTGGTCCGTAGACAGGTTGGGGTATGGCTACACCTTC	CAWSVDRLGYGYTF
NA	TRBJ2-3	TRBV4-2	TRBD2	TGTGCCAGCAGCCCTCTCTACGGGGGGGGCCCCACAGATACGCAGTATTTT	CASSPLYGGGPTDTQYF
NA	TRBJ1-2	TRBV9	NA	TGTGCCAGCAGCACAGAGATAGGAGGATCTGGGCTCTATGGCTACACCTTC	CASSTEIGGSGLYGYTF
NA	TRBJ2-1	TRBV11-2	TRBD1	TGTGCCAGCAGCTTAGATCGGGACAGGGAAGAGTTCTTC	CASSLDRDREEFF